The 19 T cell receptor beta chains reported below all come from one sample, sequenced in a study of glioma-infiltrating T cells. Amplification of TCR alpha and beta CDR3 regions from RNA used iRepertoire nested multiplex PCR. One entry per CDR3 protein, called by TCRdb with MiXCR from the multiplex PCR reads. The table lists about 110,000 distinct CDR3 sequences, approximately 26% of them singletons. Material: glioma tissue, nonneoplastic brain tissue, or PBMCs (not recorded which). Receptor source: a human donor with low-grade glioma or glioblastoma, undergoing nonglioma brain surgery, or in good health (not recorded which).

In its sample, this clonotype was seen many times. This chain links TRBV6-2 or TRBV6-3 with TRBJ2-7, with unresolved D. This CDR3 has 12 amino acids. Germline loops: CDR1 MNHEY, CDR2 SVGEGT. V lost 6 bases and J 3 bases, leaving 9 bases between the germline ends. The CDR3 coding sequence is TGTGCCAGCAGGTATTCCTTCTACGAGCAGTACTTC. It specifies CASRYSFYEQYF.

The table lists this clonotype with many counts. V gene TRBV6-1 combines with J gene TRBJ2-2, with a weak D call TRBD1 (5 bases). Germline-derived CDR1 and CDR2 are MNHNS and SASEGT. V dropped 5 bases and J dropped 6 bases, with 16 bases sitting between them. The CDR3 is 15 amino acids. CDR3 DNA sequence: TGTGCCAGCAGTTACACCGCAGGGAAGGCCGGGGAGCTGTTTTTT. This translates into CASSYTAGKAGELFF.

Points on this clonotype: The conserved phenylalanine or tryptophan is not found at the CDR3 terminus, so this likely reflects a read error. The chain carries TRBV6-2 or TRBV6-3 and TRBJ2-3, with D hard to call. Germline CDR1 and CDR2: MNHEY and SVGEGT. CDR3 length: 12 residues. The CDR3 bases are TGTACCAGCCTCGGCCTGTTAGATACGCAGTATTGT. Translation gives CTSLGLLDTQYC.

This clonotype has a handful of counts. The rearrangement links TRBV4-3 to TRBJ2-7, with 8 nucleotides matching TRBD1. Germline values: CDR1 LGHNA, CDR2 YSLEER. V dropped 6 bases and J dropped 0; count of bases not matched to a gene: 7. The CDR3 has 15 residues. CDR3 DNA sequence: TGCGCCAGCAGTCCATTTGGACAGGGCTCCTACGAGCAGTACTTC. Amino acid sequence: CASSPFGQGSYEQYF.

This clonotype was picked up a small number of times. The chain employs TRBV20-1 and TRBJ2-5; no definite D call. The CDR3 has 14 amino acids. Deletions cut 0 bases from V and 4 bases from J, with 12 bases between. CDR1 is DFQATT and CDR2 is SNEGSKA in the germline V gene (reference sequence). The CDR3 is CSARDWVSSETQYF. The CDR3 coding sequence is TGCAGTGCTAGAGATTGGGTCTCCTCAGAGACCCAGTACTTC.

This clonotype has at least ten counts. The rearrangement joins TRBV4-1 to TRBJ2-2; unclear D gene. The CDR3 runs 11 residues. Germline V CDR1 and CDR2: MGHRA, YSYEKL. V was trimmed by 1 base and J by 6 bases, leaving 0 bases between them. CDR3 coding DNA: TGCGCCAGCAGCCAAGCCGGGGAGCTGTTTTTT. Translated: CASSQAGELFF.

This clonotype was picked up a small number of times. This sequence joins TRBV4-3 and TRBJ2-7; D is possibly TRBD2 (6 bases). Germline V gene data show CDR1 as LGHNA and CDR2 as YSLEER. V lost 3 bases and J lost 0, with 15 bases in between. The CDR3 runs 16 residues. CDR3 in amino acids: CASSQVAGPSSYEQYF. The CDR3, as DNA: TGCGCCAGCAGCCAGGTCGCGGGGCCGTCCTCCTACGAGCAGTACTTC.

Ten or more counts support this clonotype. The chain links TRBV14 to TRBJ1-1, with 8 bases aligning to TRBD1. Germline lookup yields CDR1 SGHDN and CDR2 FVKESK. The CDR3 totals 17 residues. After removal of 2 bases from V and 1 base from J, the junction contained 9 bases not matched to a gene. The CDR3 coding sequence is TGTGCCAGCAGCCAAAAAGGGGCGACAGGGGCGAACACTGAAGCTTTCTTT. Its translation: CASSQKGATGANTEAFF.

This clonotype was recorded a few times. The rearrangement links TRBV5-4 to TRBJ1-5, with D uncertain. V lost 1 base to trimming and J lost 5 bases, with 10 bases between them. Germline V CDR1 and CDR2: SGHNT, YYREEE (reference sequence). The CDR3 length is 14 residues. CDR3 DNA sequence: TGTGCCAGCAGCTTGCCAGGAGTAGATCAGCCCCAGCATTTT. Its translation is CASSLPGVDQPQHF.

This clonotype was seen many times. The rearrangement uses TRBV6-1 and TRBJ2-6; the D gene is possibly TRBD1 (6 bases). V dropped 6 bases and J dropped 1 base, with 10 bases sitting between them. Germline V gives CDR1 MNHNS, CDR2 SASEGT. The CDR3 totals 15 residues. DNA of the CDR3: TGTGCCAGCAGACTAGGGGGTTCTGGGGCCAACGTCCTGACTTTC. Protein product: CASRLGGSGANVLTF.

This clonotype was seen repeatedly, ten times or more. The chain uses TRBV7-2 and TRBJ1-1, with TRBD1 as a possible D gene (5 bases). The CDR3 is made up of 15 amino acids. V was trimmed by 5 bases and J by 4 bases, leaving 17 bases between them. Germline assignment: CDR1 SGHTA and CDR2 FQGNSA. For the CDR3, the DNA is TGTGCCAGCAGCCTTCACGGCCGGGGCCCCACTGAAGCTTTCTTT. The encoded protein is CASSLHGRGPTEAFF. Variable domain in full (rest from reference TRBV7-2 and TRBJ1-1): GAGVSQSPSNKVTEKGKDVELRCDPISGHTALYWYRQSLGQGLEFLIYFQGNSAPDKSGLPSDRFSAERTGGSVSTLTIQRTQQEDSAVYLCASSLHGRGPTEAFFGQGTRLTVV.

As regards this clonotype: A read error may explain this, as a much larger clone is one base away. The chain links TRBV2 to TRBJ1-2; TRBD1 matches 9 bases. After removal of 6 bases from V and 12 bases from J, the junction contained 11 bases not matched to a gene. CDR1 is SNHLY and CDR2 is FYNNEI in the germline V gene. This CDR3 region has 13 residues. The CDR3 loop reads CASSPNSGQGHTF. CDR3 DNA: TGTGCCAGCAGCCCAAACTCGGGACAGGGTCACACCTTC.

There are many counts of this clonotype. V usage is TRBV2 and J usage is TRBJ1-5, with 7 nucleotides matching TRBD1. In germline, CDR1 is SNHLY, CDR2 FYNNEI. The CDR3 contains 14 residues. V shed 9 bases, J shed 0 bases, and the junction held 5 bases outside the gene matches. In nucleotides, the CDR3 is TGTGCCAGTACGGGACAGCTTAGCAATCAGCCCCAGCATTTT. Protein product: CASTGQLSNQPQHF.

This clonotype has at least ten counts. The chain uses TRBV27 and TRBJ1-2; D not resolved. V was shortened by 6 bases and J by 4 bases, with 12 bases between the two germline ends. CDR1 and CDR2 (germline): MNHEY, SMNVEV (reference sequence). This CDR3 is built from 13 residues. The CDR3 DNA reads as TGTGCCAGCAGCAGGACGGCGGTCTATGGCTACACCTTC. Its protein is CASSRTAVYGYTF.

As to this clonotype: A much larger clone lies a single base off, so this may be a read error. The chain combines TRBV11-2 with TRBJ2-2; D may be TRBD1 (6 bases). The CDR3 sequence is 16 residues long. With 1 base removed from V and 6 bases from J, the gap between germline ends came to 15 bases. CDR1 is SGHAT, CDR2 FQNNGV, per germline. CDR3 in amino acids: CASSLGRTERAGELFF. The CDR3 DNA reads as TGTGCCAGCAGCTTAGGTCGGACAGAACGGGCCGGGGAGCTGTTTTTT.

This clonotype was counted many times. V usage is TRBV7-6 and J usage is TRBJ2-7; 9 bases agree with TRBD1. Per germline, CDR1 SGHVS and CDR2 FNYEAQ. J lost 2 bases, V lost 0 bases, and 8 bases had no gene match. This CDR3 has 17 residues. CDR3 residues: CASSLAGTGSGAYEQYF. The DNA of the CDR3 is TGTGCCAGCAGCTTAGCCGGGACAGGGTCTGGGGCCTACGAGCAGTACTTC.

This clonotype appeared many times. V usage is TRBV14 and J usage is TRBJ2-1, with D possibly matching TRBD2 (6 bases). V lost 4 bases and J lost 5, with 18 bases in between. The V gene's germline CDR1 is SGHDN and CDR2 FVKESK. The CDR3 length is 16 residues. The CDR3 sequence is CASSLHRLGENNEQFF. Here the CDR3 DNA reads TGTGCCAGCAGCCTCCACCGACTAGGGGAAAACAATGAGCAGTTCTTC.

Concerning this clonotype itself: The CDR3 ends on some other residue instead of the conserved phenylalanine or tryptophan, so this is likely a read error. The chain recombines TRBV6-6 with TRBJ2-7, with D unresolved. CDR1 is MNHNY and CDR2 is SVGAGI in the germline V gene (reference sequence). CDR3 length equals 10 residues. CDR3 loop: CASRDYEQYY. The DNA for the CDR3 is TGCGCCAGCAGAGACTACGAGCAGTACTAC.

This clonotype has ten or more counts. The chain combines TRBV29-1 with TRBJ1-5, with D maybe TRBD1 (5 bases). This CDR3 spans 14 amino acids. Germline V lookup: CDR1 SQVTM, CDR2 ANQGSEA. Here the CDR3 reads CTRGQGYSNQPQHF. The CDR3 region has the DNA TGCACGCGTGGCCAGGGCTATAGCAATCAGCCCCAGCATTTT.